This entry features one T cell receptor beta chain sequence. This table comes from immunoSEQ multiplex PCR, and its TCRdb copy is limited to in-frame clones, with some not included. Of some 190,000 clones listed, 70% to 90% are singletons. This sample stems from a study of blood T cell repertoires in COVID-19. The CDR3 loop spans 18 amino acids. Trimming took 0 bases from V and 2 from J; bases not matched to a gene: 7. Germline lookup yields CDR1 SGHDN and CDR2 FVKESK. The clonotype comes from a human donor with active or convalescent COVID-19. The donor label of this sample is uncertain. The sequenced sample was peripheral blood. This chain uses TRBV14 with TRBJ1-4, with TRBD1 identical over 9 bases. CDR3 nucleotides: TGTGCCAGCAGCCAAGACGGGGACAGGGACTTCACTAATGAAAAACTGTTTTTT. It specifies CASSQDGDRDFTNEKLFF.